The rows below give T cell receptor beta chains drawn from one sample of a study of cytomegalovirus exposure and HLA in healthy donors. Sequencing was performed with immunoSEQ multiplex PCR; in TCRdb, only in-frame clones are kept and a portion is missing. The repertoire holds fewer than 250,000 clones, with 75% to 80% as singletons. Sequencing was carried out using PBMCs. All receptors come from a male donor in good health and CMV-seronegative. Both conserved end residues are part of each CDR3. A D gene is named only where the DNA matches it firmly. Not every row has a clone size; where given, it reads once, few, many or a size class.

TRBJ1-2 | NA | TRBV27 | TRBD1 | TGTGCCAGCAGTTTAAAGGGGGCGGGCTATGGCTACACCTTC | CASSLKGAGYGYTF
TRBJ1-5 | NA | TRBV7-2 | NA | TGTGCCAGCAGCTTATCAGGTTATAGCAATCAGCCCCAGCATTTT | CASSLSGYSNQPQHF
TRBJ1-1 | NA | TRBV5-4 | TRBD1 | TGTGCCAGCAGCTTGGCGGCGTCACAGGGGGCTTTCTTT | CASSLAASQGAFF
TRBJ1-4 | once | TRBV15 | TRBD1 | TGTGCCACCAGCGGGGGGGACAGACAGGGGGAAAAACTGTTTTTT | CATSGGDRQGEKLFF
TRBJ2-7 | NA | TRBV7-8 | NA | TGTGCCAGCAACCTGGGCGCACCCTACGAGCAGTACTTC | CASNLGAPYEQYF
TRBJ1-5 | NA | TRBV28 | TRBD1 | TGTGCCAGCAGTTTATTGGGGACAGGGGTCATTACTCAGCCCCAGCATTTT | CASSLLGTGVITQPQHF
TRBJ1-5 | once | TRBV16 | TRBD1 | TGTGCCAGCAGCCACTCCGGGACAGGGTATCAGCCCCAGCATTTT | CASSHSGTGYQPQHF
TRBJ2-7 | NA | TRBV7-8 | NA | TGTGCCAGCAGCTTAGGGGGCAACCCCTACGAGCAGTACTTC | CASSLGGNPYEQYF
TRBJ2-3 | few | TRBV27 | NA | TGTGCCAGCAGTCTACGGGATAGCACAGATACGCAGTATTTT | CASSLRDSTDTQYF
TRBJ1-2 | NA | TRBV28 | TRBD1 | TGTGCCAGCAACCACCGGTGGGGACAGTATGGCTACACCTTC | CASNHRWGQYGYTF